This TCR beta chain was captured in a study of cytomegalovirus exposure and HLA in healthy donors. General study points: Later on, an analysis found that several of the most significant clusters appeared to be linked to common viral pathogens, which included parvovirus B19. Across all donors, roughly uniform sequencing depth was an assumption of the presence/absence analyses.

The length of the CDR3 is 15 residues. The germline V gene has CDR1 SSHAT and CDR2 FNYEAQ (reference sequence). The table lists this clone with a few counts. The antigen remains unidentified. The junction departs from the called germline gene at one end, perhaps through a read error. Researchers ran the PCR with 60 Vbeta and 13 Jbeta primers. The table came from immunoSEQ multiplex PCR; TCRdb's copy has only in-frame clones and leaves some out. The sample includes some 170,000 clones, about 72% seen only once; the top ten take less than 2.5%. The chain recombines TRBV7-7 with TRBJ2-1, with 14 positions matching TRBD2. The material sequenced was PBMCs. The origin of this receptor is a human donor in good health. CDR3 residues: CASSAGTSGGNEQFF. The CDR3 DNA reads TGTGCTAGCAGCGCCGGGACTAGCGGGGGCAATGAGCAGTTCTTC.